The rows below give T cell receptor beta chains drawn from one sample of a study of cytomegalovirus exposure and HLA in healthy donors. Assay used: immunoSEQ multiplex PCR; TCRdb lists only in-frame clones, some missing. The profile shows almost 95,000 clones, nearly 70% of them singletons. Sequencing was performed on PBMCs. The receptors shown here come from a man aged 50 to 60 in good health and CMV-seronegative. Each CDR3 is given with its conserved first and last residue. Fields, in order: V gene, D gene, clone size, J gene, CDR3 protein, CDR3 DNA. The D gene is left open where the match is weak. Rows may omit the clone size; those that give it use once, few, many or a size class.

>TRBV18|.|.|TRBJ1-2
CASSGGSPYGYTF
TGTGCCAGCTCGGGGGGGTCCCCCTATGGCTACACCTTC
>TRBV6-5|.|few|TRBJ1-2
CASSYRQVAGYTF
TGTGCCAGCAGTTACCGACAGGTTGCTGGCTACACCTTC
>TRBV9|.|.|TRBJ1-1
CASSVGQWNTEAFF
TGTGCCAGCAGCGTAGGACAGTGGAACACTGAAGCTTTCTTT
>TRBV30|.|few|TRBJ2-6
CAWSSGYSGANVLTF
TGTGCCTGGAGTTCCGGTTACTCTGGGGCCAACGTCCTGACTTTC
>TRBV10-3|.|.|TRBJ2-1
CAISEAGYGNEQFF
TGTGCCATCAGTGAGGCAGGGTATGGCAATGAGCAGTTCTTC
>TRBV7-9|TRBD1|.|TRBJ1-2
CASSWQGDYGYTF
TGTGCCAGCAGCTGGCAGGGGGACTATGGCTACACCTTC
>TRBV2|.|.|TRBJ2-2
CASSQDRNTGELFF
TGTGCCAGCAGTCAGGACAGGAACACCGGGGAGCTGTTTTTT
>TRBV5-1|.|.|TRBJ1-2
CASSLTAANYGYTF
TGCGCCAGCAGCTTAACAGCAGCTAACTATGGCTACACCTTC
>TRBV7-2|TRBD2|.|TRBJ2-5
CASSLASGSGETQYF
TGTGCCAGCAGCTTAGCTAGCGGGAGTGGAGAGACCCAGTACTTC
>TRBV5-1|.|.|TRBJ2-5
CASSLGTPWQTQYF
TGCGCCAGCAGCTTGGGGACACCTTGGCAGACCCAGTACTTC
>TRBV30|.|.|TRBJ1-2
CAWRTQGLLSYGYTF
TGTGCCTGGAGAACCCAGGGCTTATTGAGCTATGGCTACACCTTC
>TRBV5-8|TRBD2|.|TRBJ2-5
CASSLKREELETQYF
TGTGCCAGCAGCTTAAAGCGGGAGGAGCTAGAGACCCAGTACTTC
>TRBV7-8|.|.|TRBJ2-5
CASSPGVADRETQYF
TGTGCCAGCAGCCCGGGGGTAGCGGATAGGGAGACCCAGTACTTC
>TRBV28|TRBD1|once|TRBJ2-5
CASEQGHQETQYF
TGTGCCAGCGAACAGGGGCACCAAGAGACCCAGTACTTC
>TRBV29-1|TRBD1|once|TRBJ1-4
CSVDPEGQHEKLFF
TGCAGCGTTGACCCCGAGGGACAGCACGAAAAACTGTTTTTT
>TRBV18|.|once|TRBJ2-1
CASSPKSSYNEQFF
TGTGCCAGCTCACCAAAGAGCTCCTACAATGAGCAGTTCTTC
>TRBV10-2|.|once|TRBJ1-2
CASSVGGNAVKGYGYTF
TGCGCCAGCAGTGTTGGAGGGAATGCGGTAAAAGGCTATGGCTACACCTTC
>TRBV5-1|.|.|TRBJ2-7
CASSYGNEQYF
TGCGCCAGCAGCTACGGGAACGAGCAGTACTTC
>TRBV10-3|.|.|TRBJ1-3
CAISESNSVPSGTIYF
TGTGCCATCAGTGAGTCTAACTCGGTGCCAAGTGGCACCATATATTTT
>TRBV27|.|.|TRBJ2-7
CASSAPRGEQYF
TGTGCCAGCAGTGCGCCCAGGGGCGAGCAGTACTTC
>TRBV5-1|.|.|TRBJ2-5
CASSLGTRLNRVTSQETQYF
TGCGCCAGCAGCCTTGGGACCCGTCTTAACAGGGTGACTTCCCAAGAGACCCAGTACTTC
>TRBV2|TRBD1|few|TRBJ2-3
CASSSQGAFTDTQYF
TGTGCCAGCAGTTCACAGGGGGCCTTCACAGATACGCAGTATTTT
>TRBV4-3|TRBD1|.|TRBJ1-5
CASSQDTGGQPQHF
TGCGCCAGCAGCCAAGACACAGGGGGTCAGCCCCAGCATTTT
>TRBV5-6|.|few|TRBJ2-1
CASSLEPGHEQFF
TGTGCCAGCAGCTTGGAACCGGGACACGAGCAGTTCTTC
>TRBV4-2|.|.|TRBJ1-1
CASSQERQVGNTEAFF
TGTGCCAGCAGCCAAGAACGCCAGGTTGGGAACACTGAAGCTTTCTTT
>TRBV2|.|.|TRBJ2-5
CATVETQYF
TGTGCCACCGTGGAGACCCAGTACTTC
>TRBV6-6|.|.|TRBJ1-1
CASMIQMNTEAFF
TGTGCCAGCATGATACAAATGAACACTGAAGCTTTCTTT
>TRBV5-4|.|.|TRBJ2-3
CASSLGGWFNTDTQYF
TGTGCCAGCAGCTTGGGAGGGTGGTTTAACACAGATACGCAGTATTTT
>TRBV27|.|.|TRBJ1-1
CASSFIRGTEAFF
TGTGCCAGCAGTTTTATTCGGGGCACTGAAGCTTTCTTT
>TRBV6-5|TRBD2|.|TRBJ2-1
CASSPSGRGNEQFF
TGTGCCAGCAGTCCTAGCGGGAGGGGTAATGAGCAGTTCTTC
>TRBV28|.|once|TRBJ1-2
CASTQWTDPVDGYTF
TGTGCCAGCACTCAATGGACAGACCCGGTGGATGGCTACACCTTC
>TRBV14|.|.|TRBJ2-5
CASSQDRRTTRQETQYF
TGTGCCAGCAGCCAAGATCGCAGGACTACTCGACAAGAGACCCAGTACTTC
>TRBV29-1|.|.|TRBJ1-6
CSVLTGTNSPLHF
TGCAGCGTATTGACAGGCACAAATTCACCCCTCCACTTT
>TRBV5-1|.|.|TRBJ1-1
CASSLQAGETEAFF
TGCGCCAGCAGCTTACAGGCGGGGGAAACTGAAGCTTTCTTT
>TRBV10-3|TRBD2|.|TRBJ2-3
CAITQRGDTDTQYF
TGTGCCATCACCCAGCGGGGGGACACAGATACGCAGTATTTT
>TRBV27|.|.|TRBJ1-2
CASSLFGRVGGYTF
TGTGCCAGCAGTTTATTCGGCAGGGTAGGTGGCTACACCTTC
>TRBV6-5|TRBD1|.|TRBJ1-6
CASSYSGQAIPLHF
TGTGCCAGCAGTTACAGCGGACAGGCGATACCCCTCCACTTT
>TRBV4-3|TRBD2|.|TRBJ2-2
CASSQGAGDDTGELFF
TGCGCCAGCAGCCAAGGTGCGGGAGACGATACCGGGGAGCTGTTTTTT